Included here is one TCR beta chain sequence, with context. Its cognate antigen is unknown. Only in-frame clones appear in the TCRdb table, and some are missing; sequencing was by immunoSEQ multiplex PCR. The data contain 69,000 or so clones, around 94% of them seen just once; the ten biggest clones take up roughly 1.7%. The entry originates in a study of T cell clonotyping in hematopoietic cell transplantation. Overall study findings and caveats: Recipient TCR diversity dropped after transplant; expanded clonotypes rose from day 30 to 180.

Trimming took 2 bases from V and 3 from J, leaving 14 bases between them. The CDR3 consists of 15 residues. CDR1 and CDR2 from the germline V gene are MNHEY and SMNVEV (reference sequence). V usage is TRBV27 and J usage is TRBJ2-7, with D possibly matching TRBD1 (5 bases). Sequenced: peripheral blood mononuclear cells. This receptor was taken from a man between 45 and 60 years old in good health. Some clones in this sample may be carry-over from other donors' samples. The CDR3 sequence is CASSLVGRLGYEQYF. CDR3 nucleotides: TGTGCCAGCAGTTTAGTGGGGCGGTTGGGCTACGAGCAGTACTTC.